Shown below are 6 T cell receptor beta chains from a single sample sequenced in a study of blood T cell repertoires in COVID-19. Here immunoSEQ multiplex PCR was the method, and the copy in TCRdb shows in-frame clones only, minus some. This repertoire shows some 240,000 clones, approximately 85% found once; its top ten account for 2.4%. Specimen: peripheral blood. All receptors come from a woman between 65 and 79 years old with COVID-19, enrolled during active disease.

This clone was detected only once. Relative to the germline gene, one junction end is altered; a read error may explain this. The chain employs TRBV10-2 and TRBJ1-1; D call uncertain. The length of the CDR3 is 14 residues. Germline assignment: CDR1 WSHSY and CDR2 SAAADI. The CDR3 is CASTERGMNTEAFF. The CDR3, as DNA: TGCGCCAGCACTGAGAGAGGGATGAACACTGAAGCTTTCTTT.

This chain joins TRBV18 and TRBJ2-1; the match to TRBD2 covers 7 bases. CDR3 length equals 14 residues. With V trimmed by 5 bases and J by 9 bases, 10 bases remained unmatched. The germline CDR1 and CDR2 sequences are KGHSH and LQKENI. The CDR3 spells CASSAFAGASEQFF. The CDR3 DNA is TGTGCCAGCTCAGCGTTTGCGGGAGCCTCTGAGCAGTTCTTC.

The chain carries TRBV9 and TRBJ2-1; TRBD2 aligns across 9 bases. CDR1 SGDLS and CDR2 YYNGEE come from the germline V gene. The V gene end was trimmed by 3 bases and the J gene end by 3 bases; junction bases not matched to a gene: 4. The CDR3 length is 15 residues. The CDR3 loop reads CASSAAGGNYNEQFF. CDR3 sequence (DNA): TGTGCCAGCAGCGCAGCGGGGGGCAACTACAATGAGCAGTTCTTC.

The CDR3: CASSFSPGSEQFF. The CDR3 bases are TGTGCCAGCAGCTTCAGCCCAGGAAGTGAGCAGTTCTTC. The chain combines TRBV7-2 with TRBJ2-1; D is undetermined. Per the germline V gene, CDR1 is SGHTA and CDR2 is FQGNSA. The CDR3 is 13 amino acids. V gave up 3 bases and J gave up 9 bases, with 12 bases separating them.

The genes are TRBV9 and TRBJ2-3, with 9 bases aligning to TRBD2. Trimming cost V 0 bases and J 3 bases; bases outside gene matches: 5. CDR1 is SGDLS, CDR2 YYNGEE, per germline. The CDR3 is 16 amino acids. CDR3 residues: CASSVVSTSGTDTQYF. In nucleotides, the CDR3 is TGTGCCAGCAGCGTAGTATCGACTAGCGGAACAGATACGCAGTATTTT.

J is TRBJ2-3 and V is TRBV11-3; 11 nucleotides align to TRBD1. Germline V gives CDR1 SGHNT, CDR2 YENEEA. The CDR3 has 16 amino acids. The V segment lost 5 bases and the J segment 3 bases; nucleotides outside the gene matches: 7. CDR3 loop: CASSKDGTGGTDTQYF. The CDR3 DNA reads TGTGCCAGCAGCAAAGACGGGACAGGGGGGACAGATACGCAGTATTTT.